A single count supports the clone carrying this T cell receptor (beta chain). No antigen is known for it. Mismatch with germline at one junction end may stem from a read error. Investigators prepared the TCR beta libraries by applying iRepertoire HTBI primers and Arm-PCR of CDR3 regions. MiXCR, run by TCRdb on the multiplex PCR reads, gives a single entry per CDR3 protein. The sample includes about 660,000 distinct CDR3 sequences, 30% of them seen just once. Time point denoted: persistent/refractory GD, antithyroid drugs over 5 years with positive TRAb. The authors made the TCR library using RNA they extracted from PBMCs. This sample was included in a study of regulatory T cells in long-lasting Graves disease. CDR3 size: 14 residues. From germline, CDR1 is LNHDA and CDR2 SQIVND (reference sequence). Study results and limitations: Small sample size may have lowered accuracy. With persistent disease, TRBV28, TRBJ1-2 and TRBJ2-5 were the favored segments.

V is TRBV19 and J is TRBJ1-1; D is ambiguous. This sequence originates from a female donor with Graves disease. The input for sequencing was peripheral blood mononuclear cells (PBMCs), taken when the disease was refractory, from a patient treated with antithyroid drugs. The CDR3 here is CASSEGATYTGAFF. CDR3 bases: TGTGCCAGTAGTGAGGGAGCGACTTACACTGGAGCTTTCTTT.